These 6 T cell receptor beta chains were all obtained from the same sample, sequenced in a study of blood T cells in healthy people across ages. Next came a second PCR, run for about 6 to 12 cycles, which used a sample-barcoded 5' primer along with a J-beta primer mix. TCRdb analysed the 5' RACE reads with MiXCR anew, one entry per CDR3 protein. This table has around 800,000 distinct CDR3 sequences, 20% to 30% appearing once. In addition, the sample was reused for a study of T cells of mothers and their children.

Sequenced sample: blood. These receptors all come from a boy under 18 in good health.

This clonotype was counted only a few times. A much larger clone differs by one base, so this may be a read error. The chain employs TRBV15 and TRBJ1-5, with 7 bases fitting TRBD1. CDR1 and CDR2 (germline): LNHNV, YYDKDF (reference sequence). This CDR3 contains 16 residues. Here the CDR3 DNA reads TGTGCCGCCAGATCACAGGGGCCCTATAGCAATCAGCCCCAGCATTTT. This encodes CAARSQGPYSNQPQHF.

This clonotype was detected once. The V and J genes are TRBV11-2 and TRBJ2-7; a weak D match, TRBD2 (6 bases). Trimming took off 5 bases at V and 2 bases at J, with 19 bases between the two ends. CDR1 and CDR2 from the germline V gene are SGHAT and FQNNGV. This CDR3 spans 16 amino acids. The CDR3 protein is CASSLGPGEWAYEQYF. The DNA of the CDR3 is TGTGCCAGCAGCCTAGGACCGGGGGAATGGGCCTACGAGCAGTACTTC. Variable domain in full (rest from reference TRBV11-2 and TRBJ2-7): EAGVAQSPRYKIIEKRQSVAFWCNPISGHATLYWYQQILGQGPKLLIQFQNNGVVDDSQLPKDRFSAERLKGVDSTLKIQPAKLEDSAVYLCASSLGPGEWAYEQYFGPGTRLTVT.

The chain employs TRBV2 and TRBJ1-5, with 9 bases aligning to TRBD1. V trimming: 7 bases; J trimming: 4 bases; junction bases outside the gene matches: 5. Looked up from germline, CDR1 is SNHLY and CDR2 is FYNNEI. This CDR3 comprises 14 residues. The CDR3 protein is CASMEGQGNQPQHF. The CDR3 bases are TGTGCCAGCATGGAGGGACAGGGTAATCAGCCCCAGCATTTT.

The genes are TRBV9 and TRBJ2-3; no firm D call. The germline V gene encodes CDR1 SGDLS and CDR2 YYNGEE. Between the trimmed V and J ends, which lost 3 bases and 2 bases, there was a span of 10 bases. The CDR3 is 14 amino acids. The CDR3 sequence: CASSAHLATDTQYF. The CDR3 DNA reads as TGTGCCAGCAGCGCCCACCTGGCCACAGATACGCAGTATTTT.

The chain has TRBV24-1 and TRBJ1-3; D not resolved. Germline loops: CDR1 KGHDR, CDR2 SFDVKD. This CDR3 has 13 amino acids. Trimming shortened V by 10 bases and J by 0 bases, and 9 bases separated the two germline ends. CDR3 in amino acids: CATTDGSGNTIYF. Written as DNA, the CDR3 is TGTGCCACGACGGACGGCTCTGGAAACACCATATATTTT.

The genes are TRBV5-1 and TRBJ2-5, with 8 bases that match TRBD2. This CDR3 contains 15 residues. CDR1 is SGHRS, CDR2 YFSETQ, per germline. After removal of 1 base from V and 5 bases from J, the junction contained 7 bases not matched to a gene. The CDR3 reads CASSLQSLAGETQYF. CDR3 coding DNA: TGCGCCAGCAGCTTGCAATCCCTAGCGGGCGAGACCCAGTACTTC.